The text below deals with one T cell receptor beta chain. Its antigen remains unidentified. Base qualities were left out, and no much larger clone turns up one base away. This entry comes from a study of intratumoral heterogeneity in liver cancer. About the investigation overall: Across the full approximately 14-patient cohort, most patients were male and the median age was around 61 years. RNA-seq, DNA sequencing, TCR-seq and SNP array data from multiple regions of hepatocellular carcinoma specimens were combined in the study to investigate intratumor heterogeneity. Of the roughly 70 multiregional samples collected from approximately 15 HCC patients in the overall cohort, 45 to 55 were tumoral regions and approximately 20 were adjacent nontumoral regions.

Samples labelled H were derived from distinct, geographically separated regions of the hepatocellular carcinoma nodule. All patients had early-stage hepatocellular carcinoma and received no therapy before surgical resection. The sampled areas showed no macroscopic signs of necrosis or hemorrhage. In a couple of patients, TCR sequencing (ImmunoSeq) was performed on multiple regions. Frozen tissue samples from resection were taken at least 1 cm away from one another. Genomic DNA was isolated from bulk tissue with the DNeasy blood and tissue kit. The immunoSEQ assay was used to sequence TCR beta chain CDR3 regions from genomic DNA. Rearranged VDJ segments were amplified with primers annealing to V and J segments. As for the original processing: The ImmunoSeq Analyzer software was used to calculate clonality and richness metrics. Clones with differential abundance between regions were identified with Fisher's exact test combined with a beta-binomial method for additional stringency. The table was pulled from immuneACCESS by TCRdb, which kept in-frame rearrangements only. Such tables lose some clones; where checked, under half of the loss comes from unresolved V genes, and the rest has no known cause. V and J calls and clone size come straight from that table; D and trimming were deduced from the DNA. The sample yields a few thousand clones; 47% were counted once. The top ten constitute about 26% of the sample.

V is reduced by 3 bases and J by 0 bases, leaving a spacing of 11 bases between them. The CDR3 starts with the cysteine, ends with the phenylalanine, and has 15 residues. The retained sequence is limited to the CDR3, 45 bases, with the frame set at the first base. CDR1 and CDR2 (SGHRS, YFSETQ) derive from the germline V gene. General study outcomes and caveats: In every sequenced patient, tumor region b showed significantly fewer unique T-cell clonal expansions than tumor region a. According to the report, TCR sequencing confirmed the RNA-seq-based estimates of regional differences in tumor-infiltrating lymphocyte burden. Limitations acknowledged by the authors included a relatively low number of patients and under-sampled representation of tumor-infiltrating lymphocytes. Within each sequenced patient, no significant difference in overall T cell clonality was found between tumor regions.

Recombination joined TRBV5-1 with TRBJ2-3; the D gene is perhaps TRBD1 or TRBD2, each of them matching over 5 bases. The TCR sequence derives from a man in his sixties or seventies with hepatocellular carcinoma. This material consisted of tumor tissue, taken before any cancer treatment. The nucleotides read TGCGCCAGCAGCTGGGGGTCTACTAGCACAGATACGCAGTATTTT. The resulting protein is CASSWGSTSTDTQYF.